A selection of T cell receptor beta chains follows, all from one sample in a study of blood T cells in healthy people across ages. Via MiXCR, TCRdb re-called the 5' RACE reads, giving one row per CDR3 protein. The table lists 1,800,000 or so distinct CDR3 sequences, 39% of them singletons. Specimen: blood. The receptors derive from a human donor in good health. The CDR3 runs from the conserved cysteine through the conserved F or W. The D gene is left open where the match is weak. Clone sizes are given selectively: once, few, many, or a class where the clone is expanded.

clone_size,v_call,d_call,j_call,cdr3_aa,cdr3_nt
-,TRBV7-3,TRBD2,TRBJ2-3,CVSSLQAGPPDTQYF,TGTGTCAGCAGCTTACAAGCGGGGCCCCCGGATACGCAGTATTTT
-,TRBV9,-,TRBJ1-4,CASSFEGATNEKLFF,TGTGCCAGCAGCTTCGAGGGGGCAACTAATGAAAAACTGTTTTTT
-,TRBV15,-,TRBJ2-6,CATSRDREYGANVRTF,TGTGCCACCAGCAGAGACAGGGAGTATGGGGCCAACGTCCGGACTTTC
-,TRBV12-3/TRBV12-4,-,TRBJ1-5,CASSAHLGNSNQPQHF,TGTGCCAGCAGCGCTCACCTAGGGAACAGCAATCAGCCCCAGCATTTT
few,TRBV4-3,TRBD1,TRBJ2-1,CASSQVYDRDGDEQFF,TGCGCCAGCAGCCAAGTCTACGACAGGGACGGGGATGAGCAGTTCTTC
-,TRBV6-4,-,TRBJ1-2,CASNCLTINYGYTF,TGTGCCAGCAATTGTCTTACTATTAACTATGGCTACACCTTC
-,TRBV9,-,TRBJ1-5,CASSLSPGVNQPQHF,TGTGCCAGCAGCCTTAGTCCAGGAGTTAATCAGCCCCAGCATTTT
few,TRBV7-9,-,TRBJ2-6,CASSSPGPGEAGANVLTF,TGTGCCAGCAGCTCCCCGGGTCCGGGGGAAGCTGGGGCCAACGTCCTGACTTTC
few,TRBV6-5,-,TRBJ1-2,CASRARISYGYTF,TGTGCCAGCAGGGCCAGGATCAGCTATGGCTACACCTTC
-,TRBV7-3,-,TRBJ2-5,CASSLIGTSETQYF,TGTGCCAGCAGCTTAATAGGGACATCAGAGACCCAGTACTTC
-,TRBV10-3,-,TRBJ1-1,CAISELRIRGTEAFF,TGTGCCATCAGTGAGCTGAGGATTCGTGGCACTGAAGCTTTCTTT
-,TRBV6-9,TRBD2,TRBJ2-1,CASSYSRREDYNEQFF,TGTGCCAGCAGTTATTCGAGGCGGGAGGATTACAATGAGCAGTTCTTC
few,TRBV7-9,TRBD1,TRBJ2-1,CASSMGQGYNEQFF,TGTGCCAGCAGCATGGGACAGGGGTACAATGAGCAGTTCTTC
few,TRBV20-1,TRBD1,TRBJ2-7,CSADLGQGGDEQYF,TGCAGTGCGGACTTGGGACAGGGCGGAGACGAGCAGTACTTC
few,TRBV12-3/TRBV12-4,-,TRBJ2-1,CASSTDRLLYNEQFF,TGTGCCAGCAGTACCGACAGGCTTCTTTACAATGAGCAGTTCTTC
-,TRBV5-5,TRBD1,TRBJ2-7,CASSFPRTGGIPYEQYF,TGTGCCAGCAGCTTCCCTCGGACAGGGGGGATCCCCTACGAGCAGTACTTC